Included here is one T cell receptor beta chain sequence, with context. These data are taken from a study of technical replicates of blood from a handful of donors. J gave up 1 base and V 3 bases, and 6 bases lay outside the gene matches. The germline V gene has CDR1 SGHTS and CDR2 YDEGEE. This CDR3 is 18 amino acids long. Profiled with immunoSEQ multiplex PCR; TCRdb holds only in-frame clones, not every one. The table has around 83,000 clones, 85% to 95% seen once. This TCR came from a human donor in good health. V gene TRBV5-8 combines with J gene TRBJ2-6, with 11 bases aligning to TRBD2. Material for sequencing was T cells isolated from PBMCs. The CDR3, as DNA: TGTGCCAGCAGCTATAGCGGGGGGGCCTTATCTGGGGCCAACGTCCTGACTTTC. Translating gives CASSYSGGALSGANVLTF.